The entry below gives a single T cell receptor beta chain sequence along with its context. It has no known antigen specificity. Per-nucleotide qualities are absent, and no much larger clonotype sits a single base away. V is clipped by 6 bases and J by 7 bases, and the sequence between their germline boundaries is 27 bases long. CDR1 MNHEY and CDR2 SMNVEV were looked up in the germline V gene (reference sequence). The CDR3 holds 18 amino acids from the cysteine to the phenylalanine. Only CDR3 DNA remains: 54 bases, in frame from the first base. The collaborating institutions used their own protocols to collect whole blood in K2EDTA tubes. For TCRbeta analysis, collaborators shipped samples as frozen whole blood, isolated PBMCs, or DNA extracted from either of those sample types. The immunoSEQ Assay, a bias-controlled multiplex PCR, was used to amplify TCRbeta CDR3 regions from genomic DNA. The study's own analysis went as follows. The number of nucleated cells in each sample was estimated from the amplification of reference gene primers within the assay. To quantify the absolute abundance of each unique TCRbeta CDR3 rearrangement, sequence reads were collapsed and filtered. For each sample, productive Simpson clonality was calculated by taking the square root of Simpson's diversity index across productive rearrangements. As stored in TCRdb, this immuneACCESS dataset retains in-frame rearrangements with V and J assigned. A fraction of the clones does not appear; measured against another copy, unresolved V genes explain less than half of the discrepancy, and the remainder lacks a known reason. The V and J calls and clone size come from that table; D and trimming were worked out from the DNA. The sample table shows about 120,000 clones, and about four fifths are seen once. The top ten clones comprise about 9.4% of the sample.

These data come from a study of blood T cell repertoires in COVID-19 (dated by TCRdb to 2018 to 2021). Context from the whole study: Samples from collaborators originated in the United States, Italy and Spain and spanned both the acute and convalescent phases of COVID-19. Samples were obtained from the ongoing ImmuneRACE study (first 160 participants) and from about 1,300 subjects provided by 6 global collaborators. The prospective study material was composed of cDNA or gDNA derived from T cells, B-cell-depleted T cells, or PBMCs. Nearly every sample came with metadata listing a de-identified subject ID, COVID-19 status, age in years and sex. Where available, HLA class I and class II types were obtained from metadata supplied by the sample provider rather than from assay-based typing. Subjects who had been exposed to COVID-19, were actively infected with it, or had recovered from it provided the deeply sampled blood TCRbeta repertoires that made up the dataset. The repertoires were made available in a free public database intended to serve as a resource for research on the immune response to SARS-CoV-2.

General conclusions and limits of the study: Clinical and demographic metadata were provided uncurated, with the amount varying by source and participant.

Specimen: peripheral blood. This clonotype originated in a human donor in a cohort sampled during active COVID-19. The chain is assembled from TRBV27 and TRBJ2-2; TRBD1 might be the D gene, on 6 matching bases. The CDR3 here reads CASSHSQGTLLLFGELFF. The nucleotides read TGTGCCAGCAGCCACTCTCAGGGGACGCTATTGCTCTTCGGGGAGCTGTTTTTT.